This is a list of T cell receptor beta chains from one sample in a study of blood T cell repertoires in COVID-19. Measured with immunoSEQ multiplex PCR; TCRdb has only the in-frame clones, and not every one. The data show under 250,000 clones, around four fifths seen once. Source material: PBMCs or T cells enriched from blood (not recorded which). These receptors were collected from a woman between 35 and 50 years old who had been exposed to COVID-19. CDR3s include the opening cysteine and the closing phenylalanine or tryptophan. The D gene is left open where the match is weak. Rows give clone size only sometimes, using once, few, many, or a class for an expanded clone.

V,D,size,J,DNA,CDR3
TRBV19,.,.,TRBJ2-5,TGTGCCAGTAGCGTTGGACAACAAGAGACCCAGTACTTC,CASSVGQQETQYF
TRBV6-5,.,.,TRBJ1-6,TGTGCCAGCAGTTTCGAGGGTTATTCACCCCTCCACTTT,CASSFEGYSPLHF
TRBV6-5,.,.,TRBJ1-1,TGTGCCAGCAGTTACGCGGGAGACAACACTGAAGCTTTCTTT,CASSYAGDNTEAFF
TRBV3-1/TRBV3-2,.,.,TRBJ1-6,TGTGCCAGCAGCCAAGGCGATAATTCACCCCTCCACTTT,CASSQGDNSPLHF
TRBV18,.,.,TRBJ1-4,TGTGCCAGCTCACTCAGACAGGACGATAGTGAAAAACTGTTTTTT,CASSLRQDDSEKLFF
TRBV20-1,.,.,TRBJ2-4,TGCAGTGCTAGGGCGACTATGGTGGAACACTTC,CSARATMVEHF
TRBV7-9,TRBD1,.,TRBJ2-3,TGTGCCAGCAGCTTAGAAGGTCGGACAGGGGTCACAGATACGCAGTATTTT,CASSLEGRTGVTDTQYF
TRBV5-6,.,once,TRBJ1-1,TGTGCCAGCAGCCCGGGGGTGGTATTGGACACTGAAGCTTTCTTT,CASSPGVVLDTEAFF
TRBV18,.,.,TRBJ1-2,TGTGCCAGCTCAGGAACCGGGACAAACTATGGCTACACCTTC,CASSGTGTNYGYTF
TRBV3-1/TRBV3-2,.,.,TRBJ2-1,TGTGCCAGCAGCCAAGAGGCTCCATCGATAGCTTACAATGAGCAGTTCTTC,CASSQEAPSIAYNEQFF
TRBV28,.,.,TRBJ2-7,TGTGCCAGCAGTATACAAGACACACCCTACGAGCAGTACTTC,CASSIQDTPYEQYF
TRBV5-8,TRBD1,.,TRBJ1-2,TGTGCCAGCAGTCCGACAGGGACCTATGGCTACACCTTC,CASSPTGTYGYTF
TRBV12-3/TRBV12-4,TRBD1,.,TRBJ1-1,TGTGCCAGCAGGGAGGGGGCGATCACTGAAGCTTTCTTT,CASREGAITEAFF
TRBV6-2/TRBV6-3,.,.,TRBJ1-5,TGTGCCAGCAGTTACGAGAGGACAGTCAGCAATCAGCCCCAGCATTTT,CASSYERTVSNQPQHF
TRBV7-2,TRBD1,.,TRBJ2-2,TGTGCCAGCAGCCCCGGGACAGGAACCGGGGAGCTGTTTTTT,CASSPGTGTGELFF
TRBV6-5,.,.,TRBJ2-2,TGTGCCAGCAGACAGTTCACCGGGGAGCTGTTTTTT,CASRQFTGELFF
TRBV3-1/TRBV3-2,TRBD1,.,TRBJ1-2,TGTGCCAGCAGTCAGGGACAGTTTAACTATGGCTACACCTTC,CASSQGQFNYGYTF
TRBV3-1/TRBV3-2,TRBD2,.,TRBJ2-1,TGTGCCAGCAGCCACCTGGGGGGGGTTCCGAAGGAGCAGTTCTTC,CASSHLGGVPKEQFF
TRBV6-5,TRBD1,.,TRBJ1-2,TGTGCCAGCAGCTGGGAGAACAGGGGGAACTATGGCTACACCTTC,CASSWENRGNYGYTF
TRBV5-1,.,.,TRBJ2-6,TGCGCCAGCAGCTTGGACGGCTCTGGGGCCAACGTCCTGACTTTC,CASSLDGSGANVLTF
TRBV6-5,.,many,TRBJ1-1,TGTGCCAGCAGACGAAACCGGGGTGAAGCTTTCTTT,CASRRNRGEAFF
TRBV30,TRBD1,few,TRBJ1-5,TGTGCCTGGAGTGCTCAGGGGGGACCCCAGCATTTT,CAWSAQGGPQHF
TRBV5-1,.,.,TRBJ2-3,TGCGCCAGCAGCATCCTACCAGCGTCAGATACGCAGTATTTT,CASSILPASDTQYF
TRBV27,TRBD2,once,TRBJ2-3,TGTGCCAGCAGTTTCAAACCCGGGCTAGCGGGGGAGGATACGCAGTATTTT,CASSFKPGLAGEDTQYF
TRBV25-1,TRBD1,.,TRBJ2-2,TGTGCCAGCGAGGGACAGGGGGTCCTGCTGTTTTTT,CASEGQGVLLFF
TRBV19,.,.,TRBJ1-3,TGTGCCAGTAGTGATGTCCAGTCCGGAAACACCATATATTTT,CASSDVQSGNTIYF
TRBV6-5,TRBD1,.,TRBJ1-1,TGTGCCAGCAGTCAGGGGGCACTGAACACTGAAGCTTTCTTT,CASSQGALNTEAFF
TRBV19,TRBD2,.,TRBJ2-3,TGTGCCAGTAGCACGGGCCGGACTAGCGGTGGCACAGATACGCAGTATTTT,CASSTGRTSGGTDTQYF
TRBV2,.,.,TRBJ2-1,TGTGCCAGCGGCTCCCAGGGATATCGGGCGAGTGAGCAGTTCTTC,CASGSQGYRASEQFF
TRBV27,.,.,TRBJ2-5,TGTGCCAGCAGCCCTGACGTCGGGTCTGAAGAGACCCAGTACTTC,CASSPDVGSEETQYF
TRBV7-2,TRBD2,.,TRBJ2-3,TGTGCCAGCAGCTTCGCCAGCGGGGGGGCTGATACGCAGTATTTT,CASSFASGGADTQYF
TRBV3-1/TRBV3-2,.,medium-sized,TRBJ1-1,TGTGCCAGCAGCCAACGCAGACAAGACACTGAAGCTTTCTTT,CASSQRRQDTEAFF
TRBV6-5,.,.,TRBJ1-5,TGTGCCAGCAGTATGGGGGGAGATCAGCCCCAGCATTTT,CASSMGGDQPQHF
TRBV28,.,.,TRBJ2-7,TGTGCCAGCAGCCAACAGGGTCCATCCTACGAGCAGTACTTC,CASSQQGPSYEQYF
TRBV4-2,TRBD2,.,TRBJ2-1,TGTGCCAGCAGCCAACTAGCGGGGGGGCCGGGGGAGCAGTTCTTC,CASSQLAGGPGEQFF
TRBV6-2/TRBV6-3,TRBD2,.,TRBJ2-1,TGTGCCAGCAGTTCTTCCGGGACTACTTACAATGAGCAGTTCTTC,CASSSSGTTYNEQFF
TRBV4-3,TRBD1,.,TRBJ1-4,TGCGCCAGCAGCCAGCAACAGGGGTCTAATGAAAAACTGTTTTTT,CASSQQQGSNEKLFF
TRBV30,.,.,TRBJ1-3,TGTGCCTGGAGCGGGACAAGAGGGGACACCATATATTTT,CAWSGTRGDTIYF
TRBV19,.,.,TRBJ1-1,TGTGCCAGTAGTAGGAGGGCGTTGACTGAAGCTTTCTTT,CASSRRALTEAFF
TRBV5-8,.,.,TRBJ1-5,TGTGCCAGCAGCTTGCGGTTGTCAGGGCCCCAGCATTTT,CASSLRLSGPQHF
TRBV7-9,.,few,TRBJ1-1,TGTGCCAGCAGCTTCACACCGGAAGCTTTCTTT,CASSFTPEAFF
TRBV30,.,.,TRBJ2-2,TGTGCCTGGAGCCAGTTCGGGGGAGGCACCGGGGAGCTGTTTTTT,CAWSQFGGGTGELFF
TRBV2,TRBD1,.,TRBJ1-5,TGTGCCAGCAATCCGGGACAGGAGGGTCAGCCCCAGCATTTT,CASNPGQEGQPQHF